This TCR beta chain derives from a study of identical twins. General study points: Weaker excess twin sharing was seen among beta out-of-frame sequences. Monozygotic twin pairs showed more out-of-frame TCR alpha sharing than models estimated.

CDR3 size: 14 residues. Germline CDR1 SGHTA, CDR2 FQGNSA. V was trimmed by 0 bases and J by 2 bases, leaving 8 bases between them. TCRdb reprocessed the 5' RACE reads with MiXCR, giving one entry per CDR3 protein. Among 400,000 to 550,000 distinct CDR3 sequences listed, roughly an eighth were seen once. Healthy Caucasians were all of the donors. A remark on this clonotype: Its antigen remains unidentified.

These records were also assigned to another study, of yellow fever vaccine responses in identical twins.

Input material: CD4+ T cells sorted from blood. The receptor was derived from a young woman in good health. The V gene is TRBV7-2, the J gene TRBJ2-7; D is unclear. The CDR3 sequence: CASSLALITYEQYF. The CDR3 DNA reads TGTGCCAGCAGCTTAGCGCTTATTACCTACGAGCAGTACTTC.